The 21 T cell receptor beta chains reported below all come from one sample, sequenced in a study of beta chain features in type 1 diabetes. The study's findings and limits: Among all four CD4+ subsets, Type 1 diabetes patients had TCRB CDR3s that were moderately but significantly shorter.

Their specific antigens are unknown. Sequencing targeted expressed TCRB transcripts, as all isolated RNA had been reverse transcribed. Repertoires were generated with immunoSEQ multiplex PCR, while TCRdb's copy carries only in-frame clones and drops some. The table records over 300,000 clones, around 9% of them present only once. The material sequenced was central memory CD4+ T cells from blood. The source of these receptors is a man between 25 and 39 years old with type 1 diabetes.

This clone was seen a few times. The chain is built from TRBV5-1 and TRBJ2-7; D might be TRBD2 (6 bases). Germline loops: CDR1 SGHRS, CDR2 YFSETQ. Trimming took 0 bases from V and 0 from J, leaving 7 bases between them. The CDR3 totals 14 residues. The DNA for the CDR3 is TGCGCCAGCAGCTTGGGGACTACCTCCTACGAGCAGTACTTC. Protein: CASSLGTTSYEQYF.

This chain links TRBV11-2 with TRBJ2-1; TRBD2 agrees at 14 bases. The CDR3 spans 18 residues. Losses at the gene ends were 5 bases for V and 3 bases for J; bases not matched to a gene: 9. The germline CDR1 and CDR2 sequences are SGHAT and FQNNGV. CDR3 protein: CASSPRTSGGTHYNEQFF. CDR3 nucleotide sequence: TGTGCCAGCAGCCCCCGGACTAGCGGGGGGACACACTACAATGAGCAGTTCTTC.

V usage is TRBV6-5 and J usage is TRBJ2-1; D remains ambiguous. The CDR3 contains 13 residues. Germline CDR1 is MNHEY and CDR2 is SVGAGI. The V and J ends lost 1 base and 4 bases respectively, with 5 bases between them. CDR3: CASSYYSYNEQFF. CDR3 nucleotides: TGTGCCAGCAGTTACTACTCATACAATGAGCAGTTCTTC.

The V and J genes are TRBV5-1 and TRBJ2-3; TRBD1 is a possible D gene (6 bases). This CDR3 comprises 14 residues. Trimming left V 2 bases short and J 2 bases short, with 9 bases between. Germline loops: CDR1 SGHRS, CDR2 YFSETQ. The CDR3 region has the DNA TGCGCCAGCAGCTTCGACAGGCCCACAGATACGCAGTATTTT. It codes for CASSFDRPTDTQYF.

J is TRBJ1-2 and V is TRBV6-6; TRBD1 agrees at 9 bases. The CDR3 spans 13 residues. Germline values: CDR1 MNHNY, CDR2 SVGAGI (reference sequence). J was trimmed by 8 bases and V by 5 bases; bases with no gene match: 6. The CDR3 reads CASSPRTGDGYTF. CDR3 nucleotide sequence: TGTGCCAGCAGTCCCCGGACAGGGGACGGCTACACCTTC.

This clone has more than one count but fewer than ten. The chain employs TRBV7-6 and TRBJ2-3; the D gene could be TRBD1 or TRBD2 (5 bases each). Deletions cut 1 base from V and 2 bases from J, with 16 bases between. The V gene's germline CDR1 is SGHVS and CDR2 FNYEAQ. This CDR3 has 17 amino acids. CDR3 sequence reads: CASSLGQTAALTDTQYF. The CDR3 DNA reads TGTGCCAGCAGCTTAGGCCAGACAGCGGCTCTCACAGATACGCAGTATTTT. Looking up the rest from reference TRBV7-6 and TRBJ2-3 gives the full variable domain: GAGVSQSPRYKVTKRGQDVALRCDPISGHVSLYWYRQALGQGPEFLTYFNYEAQQDKSGLPNDRFSAERPEGSISTLTIQRTEQRDSAMYRCASSLGQTAALTDTQYFGPGTRLTVL.

The chain is built from TRBV5-1 and TRBJ1-4, with unresolved D. V dropped 5 bases and J dropped 7 bases, with 15 bases sitting between them. This CDR3 region has 14 residues. Germline CDR1 reads SGHRS; CDR2 reads YFSETQ. This CDR3 reads CASSSRWEGEKLFF. CDR3 DNA sequence: TGCGCCAGCAGTTCACGGTGGGAGGGTGAAAAACTGTTTTTT. Full variable domain (missing parts from reference TRBV5-1 and TRBJ1-4): KAGVTQTPRYLIKTRGQQVTLSCSPISGHRSVSWYQQTPGQGLQFLFEYFSETQRNKGNFPGRFSGRQFSNSRSEMNVSTLELGDSALYLCASSSRWEGEKLFFGSGTQLSVL.

The chain links TRBV21-1 to TRBJ2-1; the D segment call TRBD1 is taken from the table without a DNA check. TRBV21-1 is a listed pseudogene. The CDR3 sequence is 15 residues long. CDR3 coding DNA: TGTGCCAGCAGCGAAACAGCAACGTTATACAATGAGCAGTTCTTC. Translating it yields CASSETATLYNEQFF.

The sample holds a few counts of this clone. This chain connects TRBV2 to TRBJ2-7; D remains ambiguous. Germline V gene lookup returns CDR1 SNHLY and CDR2 FYNNEI. The length of the CDR3 is 15 residues. Trimming stripped 1 base from V and 2 bases from J, with 12 bases between. Here the CDR3 DNA reads TGTGCCAGCAGTGAAGAGGCAGCTTCAGCCTACGAGCAGTACTTC. Protein product: CASSEEAASAYEQYF.

The rearrangement links TRBV28 to TRBJ2-5; 8 nucleotides line up with TRBD2. V lost 4 bases, J lost 3 bases, and 10 bases stayed unmatched. There are 16 residues in the CDR3. The germline V gene encodes CDR1 MDHEN and CDR2 SYDVKM. In DNA form, the CDR3 reads TGTGCCAGCAGTTCCCACGGGGGGGGTTACAAAGAGACCCAGTACTTC. It translates to CASSSHGGGYKETQYF.

This clone was recorded many times. The genes are TRBV6-5 and TRBJ1-3; D gene ambiguous. The V and J ends lost 11 bases and 0 bases respectively, with 5 bases between them. CDR1 is MNHEY and CDR2 is SVGAGI in the germline V gene. The CDR3 has 11 amino acids. CDR3 region: CAPFSGNTIYF. In DNA form, the CDR3 reads TGTGCCCCTTTCTCTGGAAACACCATATATTTT.

The chain employs TRBV4-3 and TRBJ2-3; 9 nucleotides align to TRBD1. Germline loops: CDR1 LGHNA, CDR2 YSLEER. The J segment lost 6 bases and the V segment lost 4 bases, leaving 5 bases of the junction unmatched. CDR3 length: 14 amino acids. The CDR3 reads CASSPGQGVDTQYF. CDR3 in DNA: TGCGCCAGCAGCCCGGGACAGGGCGTGGATACGCAGTATTTT.

On this clone: The junction differs from germline at one of its ends, possibly a read error. This rearrangement joins TRBV7-2 to TRBJ2-7, with a weak D call TRBD1 (5 bases). The CDR3 totals 15 residues. CDR1 and CDR2 (germline): SGHTA, FQGNSA. The CDR3: CASSQEWQGTREQYF. CDR3 bases: TGCGCCAGCAGCCAAGAATGGCAGGGAACACGAGAGCAGTACTTC.

This clone was picked up a small number of times. The chain is built from TRBV30 and TRBJ2-7; 9 bases map to TRBD2. Losses at the gene ends were 1 base for V and 7 bases for J; bases not matched to a gene: 2. Per the germline V gene, CDR1 is GTSNPN and CDR2 is SVGIG (reference sequence). This CDR3 has 12 amino acids. The CDR3 DNA reads TGTGCCTGGAGTGGGAGCGGGGGGGAGCAGTACTTC. Its translation: CAWSGSGGEQYF.

A note on this clone: Different DNA sequences within this sample yield the same CDR3. The chain is built from TRBV2 and TRBJ2-3; D not certain. V was trimmed by 3 bases and J by 1 base, leaving 5 bases between them. Germline CDR1 and CDR2: SNHLY and FYNNEI. This CDR3 contains 13 residues. Written as DNA, the CDR3 is TGTGCCAGCAGTGAGGCGGGCACAGATACGCAGTATTTT. Its translation: CASSEAGTDTQYF.

The rearrangement uses TRBV5-4 and TRBJ2-2; no definite D call. The germline CDR1 and CDR2 sequences are SGHNT and YYREEE (reference sequence). V dropped 3 bases and J dropped 2 bases, with 17 bases sitting between them. This CDR3 is 17 amino acids long. CDR3 bases: TGTGCCAGCAGCTCCTCCCCCGAGACGACAAACACCGGGGAGCTGTTTTTT. Protein product: CASSSSPETTNTGELFF. The variable domain in full, with the rest retrieved from reference TRBV5-4 and TRBJ2-2, is ETGVTQSPTHLIKTRGQQVTLRCSSQSGHNTVSWYQQALGQGPQFIFQYYREEENGRGNFPPRFSGLQFPNYSSELNVNALELDDSALYLCASSSSPETTNTGELFFGEGSRLTVL.

This clone was detected only a few times. This rearrangement joins TRBV6-5 to TRBJ2-7; 10 bases fit TRBD1. The CDR3 extends over 15 amino acids. The J segment lost 7 bases and the V segment lost 5 bases, leaving 11 bases of the junction unmatched. CDR1 is MNHEY, CDR2 SVGAGI, per germline. As DNA, the CDR3 is TGTGCCAGCAGTGTCCACGGGACAGGGGTTAGAGAGCAGTACTTC. This encodes CASSVHGTGVREQYF.

This chain uses TRBV18 with TRBJ1-4, with D perhaps matching TRBD1 (5 bases). V dropped 2 bases and J dropped 4 bases, with 8 bases sitting between them. Germline CDR1 KGHSH, CDR2 LQKENI. CDR3 length: 14 residues. CDR3 in amino acids: CASSPAQDNEKLFF. CDR3 DNA: TGTGCCAGCTCACCAGCACAGGATAATGAAAAACTGTTTTTT.

The rearrangement uses TRBV5-1 and TRBJ2-3; TRBD2 matches at 14 bases. The germline gives CDR1 SGHRS, CDR2 YFSETQ. The junction had 7 bases not matched to a gene; V was cut back by 3 bases and J by 4 bases. CDR3 length: 17 amino acids. The CDR3 DNA reads as TGCGCCAGCAGCTCTGGACTAGCGGGGGGAGGAGCAGATACGCAGTATTTT. As protein: CASSSGLAGGGADTQYF.

The chain employs TRBV6-1 and TRBJ2-1, with TRBD2 matching 12 bases. Trimming took 3 bases from V and 4 from J; bases not matched to a gene: 4. Germline V lookup: CDR1 MNHNS, CDR2 SASEGT. The CDR3 is 16 amino acids. CDR3 sequence (DNA): TGTGCCAGCAGTGACCGGACTAGCGGGGTATACAATGAGCAGTTCTTC. This codes for CASSDRTSGVYNEQFF.

The rearrangement joins TRBV6-5 to TRBJ1-5; 9 bases are a match to TRBD1. Germline V gives CDR1 MNHEY, CDR2 SVGAGI. After removal of 6 bases from V and 1 base from J, the junction contained 4 bases not matched to a gene. CDR3 length: 15 amino acids. The CDR3 loop is CASSLGTGSNQPQHF. DNA of the CDR3: TGTGCCAGCAGCCTGGGGACAGGGAGCAATCAGCCCCAGCATTTT.